These 16 T cell receptor beta chains share one sample of origin, sequenced in a study of T cells in Graves' hyperthyroidism and ophthalmopathy. Researchers took RNA transcripts and amplified the TCR beta CDR3 regions from them. First-round RT-PCR with HTBI primers amplified the TCR CDR3 region. TCRdb passed the multiplex PCR reads through MiXCR, listing each CDR3 protein once. Of 480,000 or so distinct CDR3 sequences listed, around 43% are singletons. The sequenced sample consisted of peripheral blood or thyroid tissue (not recorded which). The receptors shown here come from an adult woman with Graves' disease, either hyperthyroidism or ophthalmopathy (not recorded which).

The J gene is TRBJ2-7, the V gene TRBV20-1; possibly TRBD1 for D (5 bases). The CDR3 covers 13 residues. The V gene's germline CDR1 is DFQATT and CDR2 SNEGSKA (reference sequence). Deletions cut 5 bases from V and 2 bases from J, with 13 bases between. CDR3 in DNA: TGCAGTGCTCTCAGGGCCGAAACCTACGAGCAGTACTTC. Protein sequence: CSALRAETYEQYF.

The rearrangement joins TRBV2 to TRBJ1-6; D is uncertain. The CDR3 has 15 residues. V lost 7 bases to trimming and J lost 7 bases, with 17 bases between them. CDR1 and CDR2 from the germline V gene are SNHLY and FYNNEI. CDR3 residues: CASTLPGGYNSPLHF. DNA for the CDR3: TGTGCCAGCACCCTCCCCGGAGGGTACAATTCACCCCTCCACTTT.

This sequence joins TRBV2 and TRBJ1-4; D gene unclear. V was clipped by 4 bases and J by 1 base, with 7 bases between them. The germline V gene has CDR1 SNHLY and CDR2 FYNNEI. This CDR3 has 14 amino acids. In DNA form, the CDR3 reads TGTGCCAGCAGTGTCTTAGAAACTAATGAAAAACTGTTTTTT. Encoded protein: CASSVLETNEKLFF.

The chain combines TRBV4-2 with TRBJ1-4; tentative D call: TRBD1 (5 bases). Trimming shortened V by 3 bases and J by 8 bases, and 13 bases separated the two germline ends. This CDR3 spans 14 amino acids. Germline assignment: CDR1 LGHNA and CDR2 YNFKEQ. The CDR3 coding sequence is TGTGCCAGCAGCCAGCGCGGGGGGGACGAAAAACTGTTTTTT. Translation gives CASSQRGGDEKLFF.

J is TRBJ2-7 and V is TRBV4-2; 12 bases agree with TRBD1. CDR3 length: 15 residues. Germline CDR1 LGHNA, CDR2 YNFKEQ. V lost 4 bases to trimming and J lost 6 bases; unmatched junction nucleotides: 7. In DNA, the CDR3 is TGTGCCAGCAGCCGCCCGGGACAGGGGGCTCCCGAGCAGTACTTC. It translates to CASSRPGQGAPEQYF.

V gene TRBV20-1 combines with J gene TRBJ2-5; a weak D match, TRBD1 (6 bases). CDR3 size: 14 residues. Germline V gives CDR1 DFQATT, CDR2 SNEGSKA (reference sequence). V gave up 3 bases and J gave up 9 bases, with 20 bases separating them. CDR3: CSARSPGEGQPQYF. The CDR3 DNA reads as TGCAGTGCTAGGAGTCCAGGGGAAGGGCAGCCCCAGTACTTC.

This clonotype was found many times. This rearrangement joins TRBV20-1 to TRBJ2-5, with D perhaps assigned TRBD1 or TRBD2 (5 bases each). This CDR3 has 15 residues. V lost 2 bases to trimming and J lost 5 bases, with 18 bases between them. Germline assignment: CDR1 DFQATT and CDR2 SNEGSKA (reference sequence). As DNA, the CDR3 is TGCAGTGCTAGATCTCGACTGGTGGGGGAGGAGACCCAGTACTTC. Translated: CSARSRLVGEETQYF.

The chain joins TRBV15 to TRBJ2-6; perhaps TRBD1 as D (6 bases). CDR1 LNHNV and CDR2 YYDKDF come from the germline V gene (reference sequence). This CDR3 is 16 amino acids long. V was shortened by 3 bases and J by 1 base, with 10 bases between the two germline ends. CDR3: CATSSLTGSGANVLTF. The CDR3 DNA reads as TGTGCCACCAGCAGCCTCACAGGGTCTGGGGCCAACGTCCTGACTTTC.

As DNA, the CDR3 is TGTGCCAGCAGCTTAGGTGGAGGGAGTCACCAAGAGACCCAGTACTTC. It codes for CASSLGGGSHQETQYF. This chain connects TRBV7-2 to TRBJ2-5; D is possibly TRBD2 (6 bases). The germline V gene has CDR1 SGHTA and CDR2 FQGNSA. The CDR3 is made up of 16 amino acids. V gave up 1 base and J gave up 0 bases, with 12 bases separating them. Together with reference TRBV7-2 and TRBJ2-5, the CDR3 gives the full variable domain: GAGVSQSPSNKVTEKGKDVELRCDPISGHTALYWYRQSLGQGLEFLIYFQGNSAPDKSGLPSDRFSAERTGGSVSTLTIQRTQQEDSAVYLCASSLGGGSHQETQYFGPGTRLLVL.

V usage is TRBV9 and J usage is TRBJ2-2, with D maybe TRBD2 (5 bases). With 2 bases removed from V and 0 bases from J, the gap between germline ends came to 11 bases. CDR3 size: 16 residues. Germline loops: CDR1 SGDLS, CDR2 YYNGEE. CDR3 coding DNA: TGTGCCAGCAGCGTCGCGGGTGTCGCGAACACCGGGGAGCTGTTTTTT. It encodes CASSVAGVANTGELFF.

The CDR3 region has the DNA TGTGCCAGCAGTGAAGGGACTAGCGGAGCCCGGGAGCTGTTTTTT. This gives the protein CASSEGTSGARELFF. V is TRBV2 and J is TRBJ2-2; 10 bases map to TRBD2. CDR1 is SNHLY and CDR2 is FYNNEI in the germline V gene. This CDR3 has 15 amino acids. Unmatched junction bases numbered 5, after V lost 1 base and J lost 9 bases.

To note about this clonotype: This clone may be a read error of a much larger clone one base away. The chain employs TRBV19 and TRBJ2-7, with 7 bases matching TRBD2. The germline V gene has CDR1 LNHDA and CDR2 SQIVND (reference sequence). The CDR3 runs 14 residues. CDR3 region: CASSEASGAYERYF. The CDR3 region has the DNA TGTGCCAGTAGTGAGGCTAGCGGAGCCTACGAGCGGTACTTC.

This clonotype occurred many times. The chain combines TRBV19 with TRBJ1-1; D remains unclear. The CDR3 spans 14 residues. From germline, CDR1 is LNHDA and CDR2 SQIVND (reference sequence). With 2 bases removed from V and 1 base from J, the gap between germline ends came to 8 bases. CDR3 DNA sequence: TGTGCCAGTAGTATATCAGTTGGGAACACTGAAGCTTTCTTT. Protein product: CASSISVGNTEAFF.

J is TRBJ2-7 and V is TRBV10-3; perhaps TRBD1 as D (5 bases). V lost 9 bases to trimming and J lost 4 bases, with 16 bases between them. Germline V gives CDR1 ENHRY, CDR2 SYGVKD. CDR3 length equals 13 residues. DNA for the CDR3: TGTGCCATGCGCCACAGGACACCTTACGAGCAGTACTTC. Amino acid sequence: CAMRHRTPYEQYF.

As concerns this clonotype: Given the absence of the conserved phenylalanine or tryptophan at the CDR3 end, a read error is likely. The chain has TRBV2 and TRBJ2-6; maybe TRBD1 (7 bases). CDR3 length: 18 residues. Trimming pared 8 bases from V and 0 bases from J, leaving 20 bases between. CDR1 is SNHLY and CDR2 is FYNNEI in the germline V gene. The CDR3 bases are TGTGCCAGCTGCCCCGGCGGGACAGAGTTCTCTGGGGCCAACGTCCTGACTCCA. Protein product: CASCPGGTEFSGANVLTP.

This clonotype was observed many times. CDR3 amino acids: CASTIRRTPRSGYTF. CDR3 in DNA: TGTGCCAGTACCATCCGGAGGACACCCCGGAGCGGCTACACCTTC. The rearrangement links TRBV19 to TRBJ1-2; possibly TRBD1 for D (5 bases). The ends were cut back, 7 bases at V and 8 bases at J, with 23 bases in the middle. CDR1 LNHDA and CDR2 SQIVND come from the germline V gene (reference sequence). The CDR3 contains 15 residues.